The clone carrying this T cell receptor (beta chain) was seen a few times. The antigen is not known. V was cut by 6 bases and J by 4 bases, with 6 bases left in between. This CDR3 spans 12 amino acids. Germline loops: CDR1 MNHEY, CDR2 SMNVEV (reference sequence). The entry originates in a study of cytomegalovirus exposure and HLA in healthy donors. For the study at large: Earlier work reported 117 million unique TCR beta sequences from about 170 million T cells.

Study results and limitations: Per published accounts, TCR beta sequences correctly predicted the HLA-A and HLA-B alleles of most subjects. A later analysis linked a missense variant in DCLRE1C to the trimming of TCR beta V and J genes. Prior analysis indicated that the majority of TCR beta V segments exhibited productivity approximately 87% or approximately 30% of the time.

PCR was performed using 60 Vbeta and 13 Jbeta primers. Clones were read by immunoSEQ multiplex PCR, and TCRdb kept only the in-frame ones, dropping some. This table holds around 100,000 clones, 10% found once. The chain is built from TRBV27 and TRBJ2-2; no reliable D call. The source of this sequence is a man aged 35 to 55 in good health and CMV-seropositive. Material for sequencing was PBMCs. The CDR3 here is CASSLATGELFF. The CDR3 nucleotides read TGTGCCAGCAGCCTGGCCACCGGGGAGCTGTTTTTT.